The 21 T cell receptor beta chains presented below share a single source sample, sequenced in a study of blood T cell repertoires in COVID-19. Assay used: immunoSEQ multiplex PCR; TCRdb lists only in-frame clones, some missing. Here the sample spans 200,000 to 300,000 clones, more than 80% being singletons. The sample taken for sequencing was peripheral blood. Every receptor here comes from a human donor in a cohort sampled during active COVID-19.

J is TRBJ2-3 and V is TRBV18; D might be TRBD1 (6 bases). This CDR3 has 14 residues. CDR1 is KGHSH, CDR2 LQKENI, per germline. V lost 6 bases and J lost 0, with 10 bases in between. CDR3 in DNA: TGTGCCAGCTCTGGACAGACTAGCACAGATACGCAGTATTTT. Protein: CASSGQTSTDTQYF.

This chain uses TRBV4-1 with TRBJ2-3; D perhaps matches TRBD2 (7 bases). Trimming took off 1 base at V and 4 bases at J, with 9 bases between the two ends. CDR3 length equals 14 residues. Germline V gene lookup returns CDR1 MGHRA and CDR2 YSYEKL. The DNA for the CDR3 is TGCGCCAGCAGCCAAGGGGGGGGCCCAGATACGCAGTATTTT. This gives the protein CASSQGGGPDTQYF.

This clone was found a few times. The chain links TRBV5-1 to TRBJ2-2; no clear D gene. The V gene lost 1 base and the J gene lost 1 base, with 11 bases spanning the gap. This CDR3 has 16 residues. Germline assignment: CDR1 SGHRS and CDR2 YFSETQ. CDR3 DNA sequence: TGCGCCAGCAGCTTGATCTTTATGAGGAACACCGGGGAGCTGTTTTTT. It translates to CASSLIFMRNTGELFF.

This clone was counted between two and nine times. V and J are TRBV7-9 and TRBJ2-7, with 7 positions matching TRBD1. Germline V gene sequence: CDR1 SEHNR, CDR2 FQNEAQ (reference sequence). V was clipped by 5 bases and J by 4 bases; unmatched bases: 14. The CDR3 has 16 amino acids. DNA for the CDR3: TGTGCCAGCAGCCCCCGGCTCGGGACAGCTTTTTACGAGCAGTACTTC. Translation: CASSPRLGTAFYEQYF. Together with reference TRBV7-9 and TRBJ2-7, the CDR3 gives the full variable domain: DTGVSQNPRHKITKRGQNVTFRCDPISEHNRLYWYRQTLGQGPEFLTYFQNEAQLEKSRLLSDRFSAERPKGSFSTLEIQRTEQGDSAMYLCASSPRLGTAFYEQYFGPGTRLTVT.

This chain joins TRBV6-5 and TRBJ2-7; TRBD1 matches at 8 bases. The CDR3 is made up of 13 amino acids. Looked up from germline, CDR1 is MNHEY and CDR2 is SVGAGI. The V and J ends lost 5 bases and 3 bases, in that order; junction bases with no gene match: 3. The CDR3 here is CASSRTGIYEQYF. The CDR3 bases are TGTGCCAGCAGTCGGACAGGGATCTACGAGCAGTACTTC.

The chain links TRBV5-4 to TRBJ1-1, with D possibly being TRBD1 (5 bases). CDR1 SGHNT and CDR2 YYREEE come from the germline V gene (reference sequence). The CDR3 has 16 amino acids. V lost 4 bases and J 1 base, leaving 17 bases between the germline ends. The DNA for the CDR3 is TGTGCCAGCAGCCCCAGTGGGGGGAAAAGGAACACTGAAGCTTTCTTT. The encoded protein is CASSPSGGKRNTEAFF.

The J gene is TRBJ1-6, the V gene TRBV28, with a possible D match to TRBD1 (5 bases). V was shortened by 3 bases and J by 6 bases, with 12 bases between the two germline ends. From germline, CDR1 is MDHEN and CDR2 SYDVKM. This CDR3 comprises 15 residues. CDR3 in DNA: TGTGCCAGCAGTTTCCCCCCAGGGTCTAATTCACCCCTCCACTTT. Its protein product is CASSFPPGSNSPLHF.

The count of this clone is one. The chain combines TRBV9 with TRBJ2-1, with 12 bases matching TRBD2. After removal of 4 bases from V and 12 bases from J, the junction contained 5 bases not matched to a gene. Germline CDR1 and CDR2: SGDLS and YYNGEE. This CDR3 spans 13 amino acids. The CDR3: CASSIPSGRVQFF. In DNA form, the CDR3 reads TGTGCCAGCAGCATTCCTAGCGGGAGGGTGCAGTTCTTC.

This rearrangement joins TRBV19 to TRBJ1-3, with D perhaps TRBD1 (6 bases). The V gene's germline CDR1 is LNHDA and CDR2 SQIVND (reference sequence). V dropped 3 bases and J dropped 2 bases, with 8 bases sitting between them. The CDR3 runs 14 residues. Here the CDR3 DNA reads TGTGCCAGTAGTATCCGGACAGCTGGAAACACCATATATTTT. Amino acid sequence: CASSIRTAGNTIYF.

The rearrangement links TRBV6-1 to TRBJ1-1, with D hard to call. Trimming pared 5 bases from V and 0 bases from J, leaving 7 bases between. The CDR3 runs 13 residues. Per germline, CDR1 MNHNS and CDR2 SASEGT. The CDR3 nucleotides read TGTGCCAGCAGTTCAGGCCTGAACACTGAAGCTTTCTTT. This codes for CASSSGLNTEAFF.

The V gene is TRBV20-1, the J gene TRBJ2-5; D unclear. The V and J ends lost 3 bases and 5 bases respectively, with 7 bases between them. Germline lookup yields CDR1 DFQATT and CDR2 SNEGSKA (reference sequence). CDR3 length: 11 amino acids. The CDR3 is CSASGWETQYF. The CDR3 DNA follows: TGCAGTGCTAGCGGGTGGGAGACCCAGTACTTC.

The rearrangement links TRBV18 to TRBJ2-1; unclear D gene. V was cut by 0 bases and J by 4 bases, with 10 bases left in between. The CDR3 loop spans 15 amino acids. Germline loops: CDR1 KGHSH, CDR2 LQKENI. CDR3 sequence reads: CASSPPSAPYNEQFF. CDR3 nucleotides: TGTGCCAGCTCACCACCCAGCGCCCCATACAATGAGCAGTTCTTC. The complete variable domain, with remaining parts taken from reference TRBV18 and TRBJ2-1, reads NAGVMQNPRHLVRRRGQEARLRCSPMKGHSHVYWYRQLPEEGLKFMVYLQKENIIDESGMPKERFSAEFPKEGPSILRIQQVVRGDSAAYFCASSPPSAPYNEQFFGPGTRLTVL.

This chain connects TRBV30 to TRBJ1-4; D not certain. The germline V and J ends were trimmed by 4 bases and 8 bases, with 14 bases remaining between them. CDR1 is GTSNPN and CDR2 is SVGIG in the germline V gene (reference sequence). The CDR3 has 13 amino acids. This chain's CDR3 is CAWTRPLGEKLFF. In DNA, the CDR3 is TGTGCCTGGACCCGACCCCTCGGGGAAAAACTGTTTTTT.

The chain employs TRBV5-5 and TRBJ1-2; the D is unclear. The CDR3 extends over 13 amino acids. The germline CDR1 and CDR2 sequences are SGHKS and YYEKEE (reference sequence). Deletions cut 1 base from V and 4 bases from J, with 8 bases between. The CDR3 spells CASSLTVSYGYTF. The CDR3 nucleotides are TGTGCCAGCAGCTTGACAGTTTCCTATGGCTACACCTTC.

The CDR3 DNA follows: TGTGCCAGCAGCCCCCCAGGAGCGGGGGAGCAGTACTTC. Residues: CASSPPGAGEQYF. The chain links TRBV13 to TRBJ2-7; TRBD2 aligns across 7 bases. Losses at the gene ends were 5 bases for V and 7 bases for J; bases not matched to a gene: 8. Germline assignment: CDR1 PRHDT and CDR2 FYEKMQ (reference sequence). This CDR3 has 13 amino acids.

This clone was recorded a few times. The chain links TRBV9 to TRBJ1-1; D is uncertain. This CDR3 is built from 15 residues. V was clipped by 4 bases and J by 2 bases, with 15 bases between them. Germline V lookup: CDR1 SGDLS, CDR2 YYNGEE. The CDR3 loop reads CASSPRISPNTEAFF. The CDR3 DNA is TGTGCCAGCAGCCCCCGTATATCCCCTAACACTGAAGCTTTCTTT.

The chain is built from TRBV2 and TRBJ2-7; TRBD2 agrees at 8 bases. Germline V CDR1 and CDR2: SNHLY, FYNNEI. J lost 2 bases, V lost 4 bases, and 7 bases had no gene match. The CDR3 spans 15 residues. CDR3 sequence reads: CASSGASGWTYEQYF. The CDR3 coding sequence is TGTGCCAGCAGTGGGGCTAGCGGGTGGACCTACGAGCAGTACTTC.

The V and J genes are TRBV11-3 and TRBJ2-1; 12 bases match TRBD1. The junction had 5 bases not matched to a gene; V was cut back by 2 bases and J by 6 bases. The CDR3 has 16 residues. Germline assignment: CDR1 SGHNT and CDR2 YENEEA. The CDR3 nucleotides read TGTGCCAGCAGCTTAAGACCGGGACAGGGGGCCAATGAGCAGTTCTTC. This translates into CASSLRPGQGANEQFF.

This CDR3 is CASSPAGQGATEAFF. The CDR3 nucleotides are TGTGCCAGCAGTCCAGCGGGACAGGGGGCCACTGAAGCTTTCTTT. This chain links TRBV28 with TRBJ1-1; 12 nucleotides agree with TRBD1. There are 15 residues in the CDR3. V was pared by 5 bases and J by 4 bases, with 5 bases of the junction left unmatched. CDR1 and CDR2 from the germline V gene are MDHEN and SYDVKM.

The chain recombines TRBV6-5 with TRBJ2-4; 8 nucleotides align to TRBD1. This CDR3 comprises 14 residues. J was trimmed by 5 bases and V by 7 bases; bases with no gene match: 7. The germline gives CDR1 MNHEY, CDR2 SVGAGI. The CDR3, as DNA: TGTGCCAGCAATCCTCAGGGGGCCCAAAACATTCAGTACTTC. This sequence encodes CASNPQGAQNIQYF.

This clone was seen only once. The CDR3 spells CSVEDRGSPYEQYF. In DNA, the CDR3 is TGCAGCGTTGAAGACAGGGGGTCCCCCTACGAGCAGTACTTC. The V call is TRBV29-1, the J call TRBJ2-7; 7 bases align to TRBD1. V was pared by 0 bases and J by 2 bases, with 4 bases of the junction left unmatched. Per the germline V gene, CDR1 is SQVTM and CDR2 is ANQGSEA. The CDR3 loop spans 14 amino acids.